This T cell receptor (beta chain) was retrieved from a study of T-cell memory formation after mild COVID-19. Study results and limitations: Day 15 to 85 contracting clones showed balanced CD4/CD8; day 15 to 37 expanders favored CD4+. Largely, contracting CD4+ clones fell within CM and EM, and contracting CD8+ clones within EMRA.

Germline assignment: CDR1 LGHNA and CDR2 YNFKEQ. The V end was cut by 4 bases, the J end by 2 bases, with 13 bases between. There are 15 residues in the CDR3. A note on this clonotype: The antigen is undetermined.

Each CDR3 protein is one row after TCRdb ran MiXCR on the 5' RACE reads. The data contain 150,000 to 200,000 distinct CDR3 sequences, 11% of them singletons. The sequence derives from a young man who had mild COVID-19 (a few samples of this study predate the infection). Cell type and time point are not known. The rearrangement links TRBV4-2 to TRBJ2-3, with D possibly being TRBD2 (7 bases). Sequencing input: PBMCs or a T cell subset sorted from them (not recorded which). In DNA, the CDR3 is TGTGCCAGCAGCCGACGAGGGGGGGACACAGATACGCAGTATTTT. This sequence encodes CASSRRGGDTDTQYF.